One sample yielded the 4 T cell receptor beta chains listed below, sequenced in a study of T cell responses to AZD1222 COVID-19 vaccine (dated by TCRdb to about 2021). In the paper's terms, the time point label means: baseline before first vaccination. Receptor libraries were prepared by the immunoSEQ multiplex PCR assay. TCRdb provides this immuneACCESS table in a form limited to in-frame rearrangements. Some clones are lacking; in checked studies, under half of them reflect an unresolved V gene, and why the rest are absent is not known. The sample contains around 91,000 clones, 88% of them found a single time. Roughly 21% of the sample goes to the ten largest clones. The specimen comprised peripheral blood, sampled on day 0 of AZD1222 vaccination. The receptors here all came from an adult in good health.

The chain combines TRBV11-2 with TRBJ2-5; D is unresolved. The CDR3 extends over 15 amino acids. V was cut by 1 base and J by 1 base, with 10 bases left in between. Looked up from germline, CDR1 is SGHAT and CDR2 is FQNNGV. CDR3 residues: CASSLAPGRQETQYF. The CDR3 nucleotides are TGTGCCAGCAGCTTAGCGCCGGGTCGCCAAGAGACCCAGTACTTC.

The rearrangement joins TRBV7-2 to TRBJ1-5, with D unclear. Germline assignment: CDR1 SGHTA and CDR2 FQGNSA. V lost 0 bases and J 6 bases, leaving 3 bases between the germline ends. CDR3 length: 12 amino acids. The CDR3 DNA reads TGTGCCAGCAGCTTAGCAGCTCAGCCCCAGCATTTT. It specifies CASSLAAQPQHF. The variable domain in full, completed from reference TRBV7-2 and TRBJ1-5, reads GAGVSQSPSNKVTEKGKDVELRCDPISGHTALYWYRQSLGQGLEFLIYFQGNSAPDKSGLPSDRFSAERTGGSVSTLTIQRTQQEDSAVYLCASSLAAQPQHFGDGTRLSIL.

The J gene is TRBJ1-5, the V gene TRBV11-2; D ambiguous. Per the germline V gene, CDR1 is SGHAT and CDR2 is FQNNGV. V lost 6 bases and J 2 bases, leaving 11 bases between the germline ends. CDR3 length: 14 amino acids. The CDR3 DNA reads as TGTGCCAGCAGTCCTGGGCGGGGCAATCAGCCCCAGCATTTT. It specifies CASSPGRGNQPQHF.

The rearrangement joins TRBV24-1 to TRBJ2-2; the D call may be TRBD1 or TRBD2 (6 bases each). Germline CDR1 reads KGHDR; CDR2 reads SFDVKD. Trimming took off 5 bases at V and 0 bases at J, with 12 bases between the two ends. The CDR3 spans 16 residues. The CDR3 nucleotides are TGTGCCACCAGTGGGGGTAGGGGGGCGAACACCGGGGAGCTGTTTTTT. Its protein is CATSGGRGANTGELFF.